This record concerns one T cell receptor beta chain sequence. Its antigen remains unknown. Looked up from germline, CDR1 is SGHAT and CDR2 is FQNNGV. This CDR3 spans 13 amino acids. The V gene lost 8 bases and the J gene lost 0 bases, with 8 bases spanning the gap. These data belong to a study of shared clonotypes between healthy human individuals. Study results and caveats: Naive subsets, compared against memory subsets, generally had larger estimated richness values.

Profiled with immunoSEQ multiplex PCR; TCRdb holds only in-frame clones, not every one. This sample carries about 1.4 million clones, roughly 96% of them seen once, and the ten largest clones take about 1%. The chain uses TRBV11-2 and TRBJ1-3; D is ambiguous. This receptor was identified in a young man in good health. The sample taken for sequencing was naive CD4+ T cells sorted from blood. The subset was: CD45RA+ positively selected. The CDR3 loop reads CASGGISGNTIYF. Here the CDR3 DNA reads TGTGCCAGCGGCGGAATCTCTGGAAACACCATATATTTT.